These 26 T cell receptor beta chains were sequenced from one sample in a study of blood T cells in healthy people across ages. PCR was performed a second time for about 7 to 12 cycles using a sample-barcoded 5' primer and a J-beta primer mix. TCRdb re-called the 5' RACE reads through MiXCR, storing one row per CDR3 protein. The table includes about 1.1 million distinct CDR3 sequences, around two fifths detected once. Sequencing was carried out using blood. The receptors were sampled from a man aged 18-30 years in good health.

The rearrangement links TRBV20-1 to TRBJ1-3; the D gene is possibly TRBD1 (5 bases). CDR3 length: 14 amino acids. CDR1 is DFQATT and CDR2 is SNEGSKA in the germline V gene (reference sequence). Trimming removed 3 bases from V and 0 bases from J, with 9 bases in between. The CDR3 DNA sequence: TGCAGTGCTAGTTACAGGCCCTCTGGAAACACCATATATTTT. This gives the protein CSASYRPSGNTIYF.

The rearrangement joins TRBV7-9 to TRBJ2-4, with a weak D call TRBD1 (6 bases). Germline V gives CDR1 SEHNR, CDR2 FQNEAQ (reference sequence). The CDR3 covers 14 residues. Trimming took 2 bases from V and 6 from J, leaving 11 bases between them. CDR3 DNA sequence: TGTGCCAGCAGCTTACAGGGGCCTCTAAACATTCAGTACTTC. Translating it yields CASSLQGPLNIQYF.

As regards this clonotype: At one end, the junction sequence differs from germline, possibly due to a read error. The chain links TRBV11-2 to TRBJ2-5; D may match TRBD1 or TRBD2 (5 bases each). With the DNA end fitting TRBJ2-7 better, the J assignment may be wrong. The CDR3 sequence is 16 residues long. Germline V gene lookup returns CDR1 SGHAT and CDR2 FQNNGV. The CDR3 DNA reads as TGTGCCGGCAGCTTAGATCTCGGCGCCCTGGGACGCGAGCAGTACTTC. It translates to CAGSLDLGALGREQYF.

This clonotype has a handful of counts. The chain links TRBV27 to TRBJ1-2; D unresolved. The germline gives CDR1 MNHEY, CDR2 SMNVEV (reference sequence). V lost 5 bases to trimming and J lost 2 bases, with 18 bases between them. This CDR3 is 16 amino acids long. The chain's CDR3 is CASSPSRTKGNYGYTF. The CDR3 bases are TGTGCCAGCAGTCCATCTAGGACCAAGGGAAACTATGGCTACACCTTC.

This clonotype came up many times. The CDR3 spells CSAEGQRDHEQFF. DNA of the CDR3: TGCAGTGCTGAGGGACAGCGGGACCATGAGCAGTTCTTC. The chain combines TRBV20-1 with TRBJ2-1, with D perhaps TRBD1 or TRBD2 (7 bases each). Trimming cost V 5 bases and J 8 bases, with 16 bases left between them. Germline CDR1 reads DFQATT; CDR2 reads SNEGSKA (reference sequence). The CDR3 extends over 13 amino acids.

CDR3 loop: CASSLGGIDSEAFF. In DNA form, the CDR3 reads TGTGCCAGCAGTTTAGGGGGAATAGACAGTGAAGCTTTCTTT. V gene TRBV2 combines with J gene TRBJ1-1; tentatively, D is TRBD1 (6 bases). V was trimmed by 5 bases and J by 7 bases, leaving 17 bases between them. This CDR3 contains 14 residues. In germline, CDR1 is SNHLY, CDR2 FYNNEI.

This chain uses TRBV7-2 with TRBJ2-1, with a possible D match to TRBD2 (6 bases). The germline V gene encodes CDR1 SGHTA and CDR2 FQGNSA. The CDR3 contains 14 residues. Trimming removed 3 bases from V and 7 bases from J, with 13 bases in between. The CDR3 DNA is TGTGCCAGCAGCTTCGGGGGAAAGGGGAATGAGCAGTTCTTC. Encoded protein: CASSFGGKGNEQFF.

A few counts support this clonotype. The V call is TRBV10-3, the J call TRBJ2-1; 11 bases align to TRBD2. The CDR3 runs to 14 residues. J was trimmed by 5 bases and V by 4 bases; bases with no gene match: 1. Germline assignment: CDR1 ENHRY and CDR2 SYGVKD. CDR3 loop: CAISALAGDNEQFF. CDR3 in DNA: TGTGCCATCAGTGCACTAGCGGGGGACAATGAGCAGTTCTTC.

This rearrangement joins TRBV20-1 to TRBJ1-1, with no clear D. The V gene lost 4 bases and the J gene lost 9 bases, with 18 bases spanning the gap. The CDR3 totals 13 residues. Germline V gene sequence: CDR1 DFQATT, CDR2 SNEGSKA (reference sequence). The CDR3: CSATTTEPGQAFF. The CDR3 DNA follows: TGCAGTGCTACGACAACGGAGCCAGGCCAAGCTTTCTTT.

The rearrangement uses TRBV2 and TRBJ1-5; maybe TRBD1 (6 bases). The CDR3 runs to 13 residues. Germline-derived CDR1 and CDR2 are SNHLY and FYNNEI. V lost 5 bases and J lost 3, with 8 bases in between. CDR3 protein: CASSNRVNQPQHF. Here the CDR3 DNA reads TGTGCCAGCAGTAACAGGGTCAATCAGCCCCAGCATTTT.

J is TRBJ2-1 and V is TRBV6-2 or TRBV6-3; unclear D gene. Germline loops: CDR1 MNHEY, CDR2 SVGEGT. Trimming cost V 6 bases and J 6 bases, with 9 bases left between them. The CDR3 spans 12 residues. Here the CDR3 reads CASSVQSNEQFF. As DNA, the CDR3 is TGTGCCAGCAGCGTTCAGAGCAATGAGCAGTTCTTC.

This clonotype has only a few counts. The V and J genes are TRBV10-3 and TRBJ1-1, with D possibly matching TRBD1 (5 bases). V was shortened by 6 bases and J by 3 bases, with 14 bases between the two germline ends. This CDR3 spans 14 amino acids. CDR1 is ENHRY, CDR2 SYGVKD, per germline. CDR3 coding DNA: TGTGCCATCAGACCCATCCAGGGTTACACTGAAGCTTTCTTT. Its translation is CAIRPIQGYTEAFF.

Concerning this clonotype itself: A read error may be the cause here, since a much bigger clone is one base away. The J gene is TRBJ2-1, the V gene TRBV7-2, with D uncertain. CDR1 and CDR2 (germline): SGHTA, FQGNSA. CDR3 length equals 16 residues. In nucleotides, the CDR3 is TGTGCCAGCAGCTTACTCGGTGCAAGCTCCTACAATGAGAAGTTCTTC. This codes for CASSLLGASSYNEKFF.

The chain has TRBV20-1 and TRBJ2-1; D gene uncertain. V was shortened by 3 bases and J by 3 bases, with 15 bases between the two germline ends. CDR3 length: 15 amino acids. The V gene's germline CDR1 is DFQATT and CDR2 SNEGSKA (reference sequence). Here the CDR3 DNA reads TGCAGTGCTAGGTCAGGCGGAAACCTCTACAATGAGCAGTTCTTC. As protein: CSARSGGNLYNEQFF.

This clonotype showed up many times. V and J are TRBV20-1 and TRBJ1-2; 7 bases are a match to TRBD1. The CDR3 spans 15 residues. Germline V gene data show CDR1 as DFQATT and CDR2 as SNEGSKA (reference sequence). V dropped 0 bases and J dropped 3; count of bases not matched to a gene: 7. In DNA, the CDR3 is TGCAGTGCTAGAGACCCTGGACAGGAATACTATGGCTACACCTTC. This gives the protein CSARDPGQEYYGYTF.

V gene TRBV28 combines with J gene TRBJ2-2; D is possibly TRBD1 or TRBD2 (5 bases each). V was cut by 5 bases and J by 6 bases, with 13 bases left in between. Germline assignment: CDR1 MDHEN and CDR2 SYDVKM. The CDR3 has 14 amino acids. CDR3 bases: TGTGCCAGCAGTCCCCGTCGGGGACCCGGGGAGCTGTTTTTT. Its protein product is CASSPRRGPGELFF.

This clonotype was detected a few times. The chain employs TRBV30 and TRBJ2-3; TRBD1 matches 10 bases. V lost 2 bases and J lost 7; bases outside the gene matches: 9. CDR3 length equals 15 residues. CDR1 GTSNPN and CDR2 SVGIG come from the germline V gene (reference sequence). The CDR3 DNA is TGTGCCTGGAGTTACGACGGGACAGGGGTTCATACGCAGTATTTT. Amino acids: CAWSYDGTGVHTQYF.

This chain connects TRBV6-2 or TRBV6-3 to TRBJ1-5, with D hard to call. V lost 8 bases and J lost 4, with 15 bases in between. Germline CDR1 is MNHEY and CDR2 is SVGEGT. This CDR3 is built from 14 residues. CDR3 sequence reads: CASFPDGGNQPQHF. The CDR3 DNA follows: TGTGCCAGCTTCCCGGACGGAGGGAATCAGCCCCAGCATTTT.

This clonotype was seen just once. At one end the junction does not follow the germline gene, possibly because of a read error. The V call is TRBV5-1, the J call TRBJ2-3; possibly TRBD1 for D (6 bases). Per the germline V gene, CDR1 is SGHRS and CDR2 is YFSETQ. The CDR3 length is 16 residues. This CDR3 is CTSSLGGVSGADTQYF. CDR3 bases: TGCACCAGCAGCTTAGGGGGAGTCTCCGGTGCAGATACGCAGTATTTT.

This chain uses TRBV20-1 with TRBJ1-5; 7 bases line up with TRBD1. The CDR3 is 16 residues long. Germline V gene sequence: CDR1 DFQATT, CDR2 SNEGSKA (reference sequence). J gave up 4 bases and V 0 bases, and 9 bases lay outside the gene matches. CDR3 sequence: CSARDGAGTANQPQHF. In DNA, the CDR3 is TGCAGTGCTAGAGACGGGGCCGGGACAGCTAATCAGCCCCAGCATTTT.

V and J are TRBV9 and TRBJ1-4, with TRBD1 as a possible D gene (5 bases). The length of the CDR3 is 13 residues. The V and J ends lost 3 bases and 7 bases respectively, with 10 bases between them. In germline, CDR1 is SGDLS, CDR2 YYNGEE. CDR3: CASSAQGFEKLFF. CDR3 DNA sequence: TGTGCCAGCAGCGCCCAGGGTTTTGAAAAACTGTTTTTT. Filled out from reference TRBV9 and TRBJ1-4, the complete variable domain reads DSGVTQTPKHLITATGQRVTLRCSPRSGDLSVYWYQQSLDQGLQFLIQYYNGEERAKGNILERFSAQQFPDLHSELNLSSLELGDSALYFCASSAQGFEKLFFGSGTQLSVL.

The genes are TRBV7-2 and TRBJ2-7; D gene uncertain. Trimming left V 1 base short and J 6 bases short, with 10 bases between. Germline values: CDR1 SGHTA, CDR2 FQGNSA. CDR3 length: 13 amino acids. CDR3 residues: CASSLVHPGEQYF. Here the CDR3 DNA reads TGTGCCAGCAGCTTAGTACATCCGGGCGAGCAGTACTTC.

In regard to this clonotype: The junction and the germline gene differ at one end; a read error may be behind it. CDR3 DNA sequence: TGTGCCGGCAGCTTAGGAAACAGGCATTCTGAAGCTTTCTTT. Translation gives CAGSLGNRHSEAFF. The rearrangement joins TRBV13 to TRBJ1-1; TRBD1 might be the D (5 bases). The CDR3 is made up of 14 amino acids. The germline gives CDR1 PRHDT, CDR2 FYEKMQ (reference sequence).

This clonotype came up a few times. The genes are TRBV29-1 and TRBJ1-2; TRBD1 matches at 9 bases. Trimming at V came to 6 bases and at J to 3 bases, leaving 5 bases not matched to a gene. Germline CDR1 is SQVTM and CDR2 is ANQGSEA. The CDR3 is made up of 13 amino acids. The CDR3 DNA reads TGCAGCGTGGCCGGGACAGGGTACTATGGCTACACCTTC. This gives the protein CSVAGTGYYGYTF.

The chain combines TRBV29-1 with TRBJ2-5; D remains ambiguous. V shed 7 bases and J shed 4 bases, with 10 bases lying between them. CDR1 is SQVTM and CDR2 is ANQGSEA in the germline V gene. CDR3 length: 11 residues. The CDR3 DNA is TGCAGCGCCTCTGCTGGAGAGACCCAGTACTTC. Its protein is CSASAGETQYF.

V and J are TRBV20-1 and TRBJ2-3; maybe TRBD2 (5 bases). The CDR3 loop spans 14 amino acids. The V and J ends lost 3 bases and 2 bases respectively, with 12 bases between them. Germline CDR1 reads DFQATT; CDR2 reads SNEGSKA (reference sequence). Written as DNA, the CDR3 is TGCAGTGCTAGTTATCTAGCCGACACAGATACGCAGTATTTT. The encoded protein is CSASYLADTDTQYF.